The 23 T cell receptor beta chains in this list originate from one sample, sequenced in a study of vaccination effects on CD4 cells after COVID-19 (dated by TCRdb to 2022 to 2024). Library construction relied on the immunoSEQ multiplex PCR assay. TCRdb retrieved this table from immuneACCESS and kept in-frame rearrangements only. Not all clones are present; in checked studies, unresolved V genes account for under half, and no reason is known for the remainder. The sample includes about 34,000 clones, with roughly 73% observed a single time. The ten largest clones add up to approximately 30% of the sample. To identify antigen-specific CD4+ T cell clonotypes by their expansion, the ViraFEST assay first stimulated PBMC with viral peptide pools and then applied TCR sequencing. After more than 9 days of culture, CD4+ T cells were isolated with the EasySep CD4+ T cell isolation kit. Negative nucleocapsid antibody results before and after vaccination confirmed that the healthy vaccine recipients had no prior SARS-CoV-2 infection.

The antigens for these receptors are not known. The sample here was CD4+ T cells from PBMCs cultured with HCoV-OC43 spike peptides, taken before COVID-19 vaccination. The sample's cell subset or site label, decoded: HCoV-OC43 spike overlapping peptide pool stimulation. The receptors were gathered from a human donor who received a COVID-19 vaccine.

This clone was recorded only once. The rearrangement joins TRBV9 to TRBJ1-3, with 7 bases identical to TRBD1. Germline loops: CDR1 SGDLS, CDR2 YYNGEE. The V segment lost 0 bases and the J segment 0 bases; nucleotides outside the gene matches: 3. CDR3 length: 16 amino acids. CDR3 in amino acids: CASSVATGISGNTIYF. The CDR3, as DNA: TGTGCCAGCAGCGTAGCGACAGGGATCTCTGGAAACACCATATATTTT.

This chain uses TRBV28 with TRBJ1-2, with 9 nucleotides matching TRBD1. The ends lost 5 bases at V and 3 bases at J; junction bases unmatched: 7. The CDR3 runs 15 residues. The germline CDR1 and CDR2 sequences are MDHEN and SYDVKM. CDR3 amino acids: CASSRQGGADYGYTF. CDR3 coding DNA: TGTGCCAGCAGTCGACAGGGGGGGGCGGACTATGGCTACACCTTC.

The DNA for the CDR3 is TGTGCCAGCAGCTTAGCTACAAGTCTCCATGAGCAGTTCTTC. Its translation is CASSLATSLHEQFF. This sequence joins TRBV7-2 and TRBJ2-1; no firm D call. This CDR3 has 14 amino acids. Germline-derived CDR1 and CDR2 are SGHTA and FQGNSA. The ends were cut back, 0 bases at V and 8 bases at J, with 11 bases in the middle.

This chain links TRBV6-5 with TRBJ1-1; maybe TRBD1 (5 bases). The CDR3 is made up of 13 amino acids. V lost 2 bases to trimming and J lost 11 bases, with 15 bases between them. Germline-derived CDR1 and CDR2 are MNHEY and SVGAGI. The CDR3 sequence: CASSYRGLRSAFF. The CDR3 nucleotides are TGTGCCAGCAGTTACAGGGGACTTCGATCCGCTTTCTTT.

The chain joins TRBV19 to TRBJ1-1; D is undetermined. In germline, CDR1 is LNHDA, CDR2 SQIVND (reference sequence). V was shortened by 1 base and J by 2 bases, with 5 bases between the two germline ends. The CDR3 loop spans 13 amino acids. The CDR3 spells CASSIGHNTEAFF. CDR3 sequence (DNA): TGTGCCAGTAGTATAGGGCATAACACTGAAGCTTTCTTT. The whole variable domain, filled in from reference TRBV19 and TRBJ1-1, reads DGGITQSPKYLFRKEGQNVTLSCEQNLNHDAMYWYRQDPGQGLRLIYYSQIVNDFQKGDIAEGYSVSREKKESFPLTVTSAQKNPTAFYLCASSIGHNTEAFFGQGTRLTVV.

J is TRBJ2-6 and V is TRBV3-1 (or the pseudogene TRBV3-2); D possibly uses TRBD1 or TRBD2 (5 bases each). The CDR3 runs to 13 residues. Germline V lookup: CDR1 LGHDT, CDR2 YNNKEL (reference sequence). Trimming removed 1 base from V and 13 bases from J, with 11 bases in between. This chain's CDR3 is CASSQVTGGVLTF. CDR3 DNA: TGTGCCAGCAGCCAAGTTACAGGAGGAGTCCTGACTTTC.

The rearrangement links TRBV10-3 to TRBJ2-7; 9 bases map to TRBD1. V gave up 10 bases and J gave up 7 bases; unmatched junction bases: 14. The CDR3 consists of 14 residues. CDR1 ENHRY and CDR2 SYGVKD come from the germline V gene. The CDR3 sequence: CATHRGQGPSEQYF. The CDR3 DNA reads TGTGCCACACACCGGGGACAGGGACCCTCGGAGCAGTACTTC.

The rearrangement uses TRBV4-2 and TRBJ2-1; D possibly uses TRBD1 or TRBD2 (6 bases each). Germline V gene lookup returns CDR1 LGHNA and CDR2 YNFKEQ. V lost 4 bases to trimming and J lost 6 bases, with 13 bases between them. The CDR3 runs to 14 residues. CDR3 in DNA: TGTGCCAGCAGCCGAGAGGGGGGCCTCAATGAGCAGTTCTTC. This codes for CASSREGGLNEQFF.

This clone was counted between two and nine times. The chain joins TRBV5-4 to TRBJ2-1; 11 bases line up with TRBD1. The germline V gene has CDR1 SGHNT and CDR2 YYREEE (reference sequence). The trim removed 4 bases at V and 5 bases at J, leaving 5 bases unmatched. The CDR3 has 15 amino acids. The CDR3 DNA reads TGTGCCAGCAGCCCCGGGACAGGGGGTCACAATGAGCAGTTCTTC. Protein sequence: CASSPGTGGHNEQFF.

This chain joins TRBV30 and TRBJ1-1; 7 nucleotides agree with TRBD1. This CDR3 has 13 amino acids. V was pared by 3 bases and J by 10 bases, with 11 bases of the junction left unmatched. The germline gives CDR1 GTSNPN, CDR2 SVGIG (reference sequence). CDR3 sequence: CAWSADRPLAAFF. CDR3 coding DNA: TGTGCCTGGAGCGCGGACAGGCCCCTCGCAGCTTTCTTT.

The gene calls are TRBV2 and TRBJ2-2, with 15 bases fitting TRBD2. V gave up 6 bases and J gave up 3 bases; unmatched junction bases: 5. CDR1 is SNHLY, CDR2 FYNNEI, per germline. The CDR3 has 17 residues. The CDR3 bases are TGTGCCAGCAGATGGACTAGCGGGAGGGCCTACACCGGGGAGCTGTTTTTT. It encodes CASRWTSGRAYTGELFF.

The chain combines TRBV4-1 with TRBJ2-5, with 9 bases aligning to TRBD1. Trimming cost V 3 bases and J 5 bases; bases outside gene matches: 10. Germline V gives CDR1 MGHRA, CDR2 YSYEKL. CDR3 size: 16 residues. CDR3: CASSQVPQGAWETQYF. The CDR3 DNA follows: TGCGCCAGCAGCCAGGTGCCACAGGGGGCCTGGGAGACCCAGTACTTC.

This sequence joins TRBV21-1 and TRBJ1-6. TRBV21-1 is assigned pseudogene status. The length of the CDR3 is 15 residues. The CDR3 DNA reads TGTGCCAGCACCCACCGACCCCCAGAAGGGTCACCCCTCCACTTT. It codes for CASTHRPPEGSPLHF.

This chain uses TRBV28 with TRBJ2-3; D possibly corresponds to TRBD1 (5 bases). V was trimmed by 7 bases and J by 2 bases, leaving 16 bases between them. The CDR3 extends over 15 amino acids. Per germline, CDR1 MDHEN and CDR2 SYDVKM. The chain's CDR3 is CASTTQGSLTDTQYF. CDR3 nucleotides: TGTGCCAGCACAACTCAGGGCTCACTCACAGATACGCAGTATTTT.

V usage is TRBV7-9 and J usage is TRBJ1-1; D remains unclear. V lost 0 bases, J lost 1 base, and 9 bases lay in between. This CDR3 has 15 residues. The germline V gene has CDR1 SEHNR and CDR2 FQNEAQ (reference sequence). The CDR3 DNA follows: TGTGCCAGCAGCTTAGCGTTACGTGGGAACACTGAAGCTTTCTTT. Translated, it gives CASSLALRGNTEAFF. Combining the CDR3 with reference TRBV7-9 and TRBJ1-1 gives the whole variable domain DTGVSQNPRHKITKRGQNVTFRCDPISEHNRLYWYRQTLGQGPEFLTYFQNEAQLEKSRLLSDRFSAERPKGSFSTLEIQRTEQGDSAMYLCASSLALRGNTEAFFGQGTRLTVV.

The genes are TRBV27 and TRBJ2-2; D possibly corresponds to TRBD2 (5 bases). Trimming pared 5 bases from V and 8 bases from J, leaving 15 bases between. This CDR3 has 14 amino acids. Germline V gene lookup returns CDR1 MNHEY and CDR2 SMNVEV (reference sequence). The CDR3 sequence: CASSPRVLGGELFF. The DNA of the CDR3 is TGTGCCAGCAGTCCGAGGGTCCTCGGTGGGGAGCTGTTTTTT.

The chain combines TRBV5-1 with TRBJ1-6; possible D gene TRBD1, 6 bases. The CDR3 loop spans 14 amino acids. Germline loops: CDR1 SGHRS, CDR2 YFSETQ. V gave up 0 bases and J gave up 8 bases, with 9 bases separating them. The chain's CDR3 is CASSLVHRDSPLHF. The CDR3 bases are TGCGCCAGCAGCTTGGTTCACAGGGATTCACCCCTCCACTTT.

The CDR3 region is CASSPRAKWTEAFF. CDR3 in DNA: TGTGCCAGCAGCCCGCGGGCTAAGTGGACTGAAGCTTTCTTT. The rearrangement uses TRBV9 and TRBJ1-1, with D uncertain. This CDR3 has 14 amino acids. V was clipped by 4 bases and J by 5 bases, with 15 bases between them. CDR1 and CDR2 (germline): SGDLS, YYNGEE.

The chain combines TRBV11-2 with TRBJ2-5; the match to TRBD2 covers 7 bases. Germline-derived CDR1 and CDR2 are SGHAT and FQNNGV. V shed 3 bases and J 3 bases; nucleotides not matched to a gene: 7. The CDR3 consists of 15 residues. The CDR3 DNA sequence: TGTGCCAGCAGCTTCCCAAGGGCGGGAGAAGAGACCCAGTACTTC. This sequence encodes CASSFPRAGEETQYF.

This rearrangement joins TRBV4-2 to TRBJ1-4; D may be TRBD1 (5 bases). Germline assignment: CDR1 LGHNA and CDR2 YNFKEQ. V dropped 0 bases and J dropped 10 bases, with 15 bases sitting between them. There are 15 residues in the CDR3. The CDR3 region has the DNA TGTGCCAGCAGCCAAGACAATCTAGGGGAGGGAAAACTGTTTTTT. Translated: CASSQDNLGEGKLFF.

This chain connects TRBV30 to TRBJ1-5; D may be TRBD1 (6 bases). This CDR3 has 13 amino acids. The germline V gene has CDR1 GTSNPN and CDR2 SVGIG (reference sequence). The V end lost 3 bases, the J end lost 4 bases, and 10 bases lay between the germline ends. For the CDR3, the DNA is TGTGCCTGGAGCAGACAGGAGAATCAGCCCCAGCATTTT. Residues: CAWSRQENQPQHF.

This clone showed up just once. The rearrangement links TRBV28 to TRBJ1-2; D not resolved. Deletions cut 5 bases from V and 0 bases from J, with 7 bases between. CDR1 is MDHEN, CDR2 SYDVKM, per germline. CDR3 length equals 13 residues. The CDR3 sequence: CASSTSPNYGYTF. CDR3 sequence (DNA): TGTGCCAGCAGTACAAGCCCTAACTATGGCTACACCTTC.

The gene calls are TRBV21-1 and TRBJ2-1; TRBD1, as called in the table, went unchecked against the DNA. TRBV21-1 is a listed pseudogene. CDR3 length: 16 residues. The CDR3 loop is CASSTTTGRSYNEQFF. CDR3 nucleotide sequence: TGTGCCAGCAGCACGACGACAGGTCGGTCCTACAATGAGCAGTTCTTC.